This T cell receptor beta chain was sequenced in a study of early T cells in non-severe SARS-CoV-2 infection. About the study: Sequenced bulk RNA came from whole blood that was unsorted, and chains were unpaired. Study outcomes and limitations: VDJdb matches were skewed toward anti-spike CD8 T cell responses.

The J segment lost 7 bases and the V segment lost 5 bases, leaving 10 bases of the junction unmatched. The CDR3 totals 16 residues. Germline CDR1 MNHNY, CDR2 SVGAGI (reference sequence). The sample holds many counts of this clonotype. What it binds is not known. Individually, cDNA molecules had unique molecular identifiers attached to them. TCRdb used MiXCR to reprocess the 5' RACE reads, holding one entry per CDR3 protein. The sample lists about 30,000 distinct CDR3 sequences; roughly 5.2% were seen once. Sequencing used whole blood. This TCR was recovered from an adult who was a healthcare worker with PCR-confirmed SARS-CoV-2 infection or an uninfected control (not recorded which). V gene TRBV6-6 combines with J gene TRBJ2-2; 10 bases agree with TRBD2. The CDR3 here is CASSPPSGRYRGELFF. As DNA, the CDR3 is TGTGCCAGCAGTCCCCCTAGCGGGAGATATCGCGGGGAGCTGTTTTTT.